This T cell receptor beta chain was recorded in a study of cytomegalovirus exposure and HLA in healthy donors (dated by TCRdb to between 2016 and 2019). For the study in its entirety: An earlier analysis of some 550 of the donors reported 276 Gb of sequence data and about 100 million unique TCR beta sequences from about 200 million T cells. Both class I and class II loci were covered by HLA typing, at four-digit resolution. Along with the roughly 670-subject first cohort, a separate validation cohort of about 110 different subjects was used. Because of strong linkage in the cohort, roughly 5 DR-DQ haplotypes were treated as single units for association and clustering. To predict cytomegalovirus infection status, the study combined high-throughput TCR immunosequencing, statistical association of individual TCRs with disease status, and machine learning. Among 300 to 450 genotyped donors of the cohort, an average of approximately 250,000 unique TCR beta nucleotide sequences were sequenced per donor, around 20% of them non-productive. The later analysis used no new phenotypic data to find candidate immune exposures, relying instead on TCR beta sequences and their occurrence across donors. The aim of the study was to test whether cataloging public T cell receptors could identify signatures of past pathogen exposure. Of the approximately 400 genotyped donors, 75% to 85% were placed in the genetic ancestry cluster associated with self-reported Caucasian donors. A later genetic analysis took genome-wide SNP genotypes for about three fifths of the roughly 700 donors and used that subset as a discovery cohort. Around 300 gigabases of sequencing data and tens of millions of unique TCR sequences were included in an early release covering 550 to 650 HLA-typed donors. Donor age, sex, ethnicity and CMV serostatus were compiled together with the repertoire data. A later analysis re-analyzed previously published TCR beta repertoires from roughly 600 donors and added high-resolution HLA genotyping to study TCR occurrence patterns. All discovery cohort repertoires had been generated using a single sequencing platform. The number of donors typed differed by locus, with roughly 620-640 for A, B, C, DRB1 and DQB1, roughly 550 for DQA1, 600 to 610 for DPA1, and 450 to 480 for DPB1. In an earlier analysis of about 590 of the donors, high-throughput TCR beta sequencing was used to judge whether each TCR beta V gene segment behaved as functional or pseudogenic. The study used immunosequencing to profile the T cell repertoires of approximately 690 subjects and linked those repertoires to cytomegalovirus serostatus. Results the study describes overall, beyond this receptor: According to a later analysis, most CMV-associated TCR beta chains appeared to be HLA-restricted, and the HLA associations seemed to be driven largely by CMV exposure. In a later analysis, HLA-associated TCR beta chains showed more clonal expansion and lower generation probabilities than non-associated chains that were equally common. A few of the identified cytomegalovirus-associated TCR beta chains were confirmed in vitro to be specific for cytomegalovirus antigens. According to a later analysis, parvovirus B19, influenza, CMV and Epstein-Barr virus appeared linked to several top co-occurrence clusters. In both the original and validation cohorts, the classifier was reported to diagnose cytomegalovirus status with high specificity and sensitivity. In a later genetic analysis, fewer N-insertions in productive TCRs were reported among donors in an Asian-associated ancestry cluster than the 666-donor mean. In a later genetic analysis, a missense DCLRE1C variant was associated with V-gene and J-gene trimming of TCR beta chains, and the association was replicated in an independent cohort. It was suggested by the authors that the approach could potentially be generalized to other disease states and immunological phenotypes. In the study, around 160 TCR beta chains were listed as associated with cytomegalovirus. Sequencing depth was assumed to be roughly uniform across donors in the presence/absence analyses, though that assumption may not hold. CMV serostatus was the only immune exposure information available for the cohort. When HLA alleles, especially DR and DQ, strongly co-occurred, TCR associations were difficult to assign to individual alleles. Some IMGT-functional V segments, including TRBV6-2 and TRBV6-3, could not be distinguished by the 87-base-pair reads and were therefore excluded. Correlated functional status among segregating V segments might reflect linkage disequilibrium, but an unknown experimental factor could not be ruled out. A further reported finding was that TCR beta sequences accurately predicted the HLA-A and HLA-B alleles for most subjects in the first cohort. About 15 rarely observed V segments, including chromosome 9 orphons, were excluded from the earlier analysis of approximately 600 of the donors because counts were too low. Most TCR sequences were seen in very few donors, while some public TCRs were found in many individuals. Because some donors lacked HLA typing at each locus, the association tests relied only on the typed subset. In a later analysis, the rate of TCR association differed among HLA loci, with DRB1 alleles having the most associated TCRs and HLA-C alleles having the fewest. A later analysis associated 17,000 or so TCR beta sequences with specific HLA alleles at a false discovery rate of 0.05. Broadly in line with IMGT annotations, most TCR beta V segments showed up in productive rearrangements about 87% or about 30% of the time in an earlier analysis of roughly 590 of the donors. A cluster of highly shared sequence variants was judged likely to represent a technical artifact of the sequencing pipeline. The cohort was sequenced for TCR beta chains only, and without alpha or paired-chain data the features that could be detected were limited.

To note about this clone: Its recognized antigen is unknown. Per-nucleotide qualities are absent, and no much larger clonotype sits a single base away.

Library creation used the immunoSEQ multiplex PCR assay. For the multiplex PCR, a mixture combining 60 forward primers for TCR Vbeta segments and 13 reverse primers for TCR Jbeta segments was used. Amplification of the CDR3 region of rearranged TCR beta genes was performed with a multiplex PCR assay on genomic DNA. The Illumina HiSeq System was used to sequence the amplified TCR beta libraries as 87-base-pair reads. Per the original workflow: Across the 700 or so repertoires, a later analysis counted tens of millions of unique TCR beta chains, around 11 million of which were shared by at least two donors. Raw reads were error-corrected and collapsed into unique sequences with a nearest-neighbor algorithm that merged closely related sequences to remove PCR and sequencing errors. Alignment of CDR3 sequences to IMGT reference sequences was used to assign V, D and J gene segments. For a sequence to be retained, at least a six-nucleotide match to both a V gene segment and a J gene segment was required. A rearrangement was called productive if the CDR3 had no stop codons and remained in frame with V and J, and every other rearrangement was called non-productive. Following IMGT convention, CDR3 was defined as the stretch from the second conserved V-encoded cysteine up to the conserved J-encoded phenylalanine. The earlier analysis of approximately 500 of the donors excluded sequences that lacked an unambiguous match to a single V gene segment. An earlier analysis of just under 600 of the donors called V segments functional above 56.7% productive rearrangements and segregating when the between-donor standard deviation exceeded 5%. A statistical classification framework was built for diagnosing cytomegalovirus status from the catalog of TCR beta chain sequences. In a later analysis, V and J genes were assigned by comparing TCR nucleotide sequences against IMGT/GENE-DB human TR gene sequences. The TCRdist pipeline was used in a later analysis to assign CDR3 sequences and most-parsimonious VDJ recombination scenarios. In a later analysis, each TCR beta chain was defined by its CDR3 amino acid sequence together with its V-gene family, and reads without a unique V-gene family were excluded. As a way to deal with suspected cross-contamination and a sequencing artifact, a later analysis dropped approximately 590 nucleotide sequences that were highly shared and had low generation probability. In a later analysis, a clonal expansion index was calculated for each public chain from normalized within-repertoire ranks of inferred template counts. In a later analysis, generation probabilities were computed using a VDJ recombination model fitted to out-of-frame rearrangements, and the results were checked against IGoR. In a later analysis, hypergeometric tests were used to score TCR-TCR, TCR-HLA and TCR-CMV co-occurrence, with a repertoire-size bias correction applied to TCR pairs. A later analysis estimated false discovery rates by permuting HLA or CMV assignments 20 times. In a later analysis, co-occurring TCRs were grouped using DBSCAN, with TCRdist sequence similarity added in when clustering inside HLA-allele-positive subsets. Co-occurrence clustering excluded repertoires with fewer than 30,000 or more than 120,000 public chains, plus five with anomalous nucleotide sharing. As stored in TCRdb, this immuneACCESS dataset retains in-frame rearrangements with V and J assigned. A fraction of the clones does not appear; measured against another copy, unresolved V genes explain less than half of the discrepancy, and the remainder lacks a known reason. The DNA was the basis for D and trimming; V, J and clone size are from that table. Counted in this sample were some 200,000 clones; around 80% of them appeared once. The ten most abundant clones make up around 2.2% of the sample.

Sequences KGHSH (CDR1) and LQKENI (CDR2) are obtained from the germline V gene. Trimming takes 0 bases off V and 5 bases off J; junction bases not matched to a gene: 10. The CDR3 sequence holds 16 residues, the cysteine and phenylalanine included. The sequence is cut down to CDR3 DNA, 48 bases in frame from base 1. The cohort comprised under 700 healthy bone marrow donors. Cohort members were all nominally healthy when sampled, although unrecorded immune exposures were likely present. The donor was CMV seronegative and belonged to the group of more than 300 seronegative cohort members. Each donor provided a peripheral blood sample, and peripheral blood mononuclear cells were used for TCR beta sequencing. The Qiagen DNeasy Blood Extraction Kit was used to extract genomic DNA from the blood cell samples.

Sequencing input: PBMCs. The sequence came from a woman in her 30s in good health and CMV-seronegative. The chain links TRBV18 with TRBJ2-7, with TRBD2 matching 7 junction bases. In nucleotide form, the sequence is TGTGCCAGCTCACCACCCGGTCTGGCGGGAGTCGACGAGCAGTACTTC. Its protein reads: CASSPPGLAGVDEQYF. The full variable domain, with segments outside the CDR3 supplied by the reference TRBV18 and TRBJ2-7 proteins, appears as NAGVMQNPRHLVRRRGQEARLRCSPMKGHSHVYWYRQLPEEGLKFMVYLQKENIIDESGMPKERFSAEFPKEGPSILRIQQVVRGDSAAYFCASSPPGLAGVDEQYFGPGTRLTVT.